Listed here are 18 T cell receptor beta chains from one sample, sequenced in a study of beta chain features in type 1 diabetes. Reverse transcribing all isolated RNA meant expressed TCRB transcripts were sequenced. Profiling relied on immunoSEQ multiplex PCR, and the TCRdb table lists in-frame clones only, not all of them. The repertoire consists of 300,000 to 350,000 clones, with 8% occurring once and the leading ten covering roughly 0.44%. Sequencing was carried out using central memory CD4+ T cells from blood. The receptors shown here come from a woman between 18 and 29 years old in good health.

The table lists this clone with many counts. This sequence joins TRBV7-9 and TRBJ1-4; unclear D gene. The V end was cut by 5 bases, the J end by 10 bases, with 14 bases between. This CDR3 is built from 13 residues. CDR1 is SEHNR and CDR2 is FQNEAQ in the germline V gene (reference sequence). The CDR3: CASSLGERGKLFF. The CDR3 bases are TGTGCCAGCAGCCTCGGCGAGAGAGGAAAACTGTTTTTT.

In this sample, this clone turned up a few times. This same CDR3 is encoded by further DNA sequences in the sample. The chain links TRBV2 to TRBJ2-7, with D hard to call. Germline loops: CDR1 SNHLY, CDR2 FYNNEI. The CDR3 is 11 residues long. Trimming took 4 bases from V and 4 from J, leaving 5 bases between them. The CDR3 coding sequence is TGTGCCAGCAGTGTCGTTTACGAGCAGTACTTC. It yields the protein CASSVVYEQYF.

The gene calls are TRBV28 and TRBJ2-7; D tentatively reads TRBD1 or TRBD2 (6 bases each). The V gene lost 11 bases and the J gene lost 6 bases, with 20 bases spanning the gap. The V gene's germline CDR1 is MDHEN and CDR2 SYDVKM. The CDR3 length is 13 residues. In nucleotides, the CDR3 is TGTGCCGGTTCAAGGGGGGCGCGGGGCGAGCAGTACTTC. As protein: CAGSRGARGEQYF.

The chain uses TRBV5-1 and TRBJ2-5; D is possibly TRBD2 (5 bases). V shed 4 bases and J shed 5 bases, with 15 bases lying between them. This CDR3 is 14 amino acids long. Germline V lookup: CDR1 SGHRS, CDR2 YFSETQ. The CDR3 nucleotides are TGCGCCAGCAGCCCTATAGGTGCGGGTGAGACCCAGTACTTC. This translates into CASSPIGAGETQYF.

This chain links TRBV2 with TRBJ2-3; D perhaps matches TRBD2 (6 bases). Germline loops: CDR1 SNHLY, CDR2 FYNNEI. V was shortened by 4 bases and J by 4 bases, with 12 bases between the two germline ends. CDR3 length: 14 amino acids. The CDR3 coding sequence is TGTGCCAGCAGTGGGGGACTGAGTGCAGATACGCAGTATTTT. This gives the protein CASSGGLSADTQYF.

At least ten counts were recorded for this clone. CDR3 in DNA: TGTGCCAGCAGTTCCTTACTAGGTTTACAGACCCAGTACTTC. Translated, it gives CASSSLLGLQTQYF. This chain joins TRBV28 and TRBJ2-5; weak D call: TRBD2 (5 bases). Deletions cut 4 bases from V and 6 bases from J, with 15 bases between. CDR1 and CDR2 (germline): MDHEN, SYDVKM. CDR3 length equals 14 residues.

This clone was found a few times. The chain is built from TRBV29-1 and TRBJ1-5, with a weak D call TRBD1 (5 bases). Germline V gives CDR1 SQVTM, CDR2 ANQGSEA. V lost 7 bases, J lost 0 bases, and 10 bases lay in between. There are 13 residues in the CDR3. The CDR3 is CSAGTDSNQPQHF. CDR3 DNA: TGCAGCGCCGGGACGGATAGCAATCAGCCCCAGCATTTT.

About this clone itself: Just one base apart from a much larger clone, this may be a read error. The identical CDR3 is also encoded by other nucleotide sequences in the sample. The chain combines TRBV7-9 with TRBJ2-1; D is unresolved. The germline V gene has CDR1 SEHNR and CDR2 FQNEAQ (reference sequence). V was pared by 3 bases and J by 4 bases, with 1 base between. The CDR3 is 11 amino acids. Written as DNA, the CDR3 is TGTGCCAGCAGCTTTTACAATGAGCAGTTCTTC. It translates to CASSFYNEQFF.

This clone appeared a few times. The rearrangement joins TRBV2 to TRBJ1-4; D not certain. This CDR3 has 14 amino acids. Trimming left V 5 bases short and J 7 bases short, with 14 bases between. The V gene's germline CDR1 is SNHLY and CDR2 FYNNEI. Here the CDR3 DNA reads TGTGCCAGCAGTCCTACCGGGCTCCTTGAAAAACTGTTTTTT. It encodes CASSPTGLLEKLFF. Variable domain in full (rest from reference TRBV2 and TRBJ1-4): EPEVTQTPSHQVTQMGQEVILRCVPISNHLYFYWYRQILGQKVEFLVSFYNNEISEKSEIFDDQFSVERPDGSNFTLKIRSTKLEDSAMYFCASSPTGLLEKLFFGSGTQLSVL.

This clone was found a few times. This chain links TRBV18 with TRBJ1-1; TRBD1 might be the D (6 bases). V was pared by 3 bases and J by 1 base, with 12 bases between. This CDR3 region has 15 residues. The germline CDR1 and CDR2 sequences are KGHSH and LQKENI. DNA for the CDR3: TGTGCCAGCTCACCGCGACAGGAGCCGAACACTGAAGCTTTCTTT. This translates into CASSPRQEPNTEAFF.

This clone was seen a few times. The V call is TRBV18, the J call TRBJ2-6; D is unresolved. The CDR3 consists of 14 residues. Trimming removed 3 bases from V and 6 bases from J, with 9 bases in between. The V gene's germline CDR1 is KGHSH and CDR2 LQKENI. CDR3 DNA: TGTGCCAGCTCACCCCCTCTTGAGGCCAACGTCCTGACTTTC. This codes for CASSPPLEANVLTF.

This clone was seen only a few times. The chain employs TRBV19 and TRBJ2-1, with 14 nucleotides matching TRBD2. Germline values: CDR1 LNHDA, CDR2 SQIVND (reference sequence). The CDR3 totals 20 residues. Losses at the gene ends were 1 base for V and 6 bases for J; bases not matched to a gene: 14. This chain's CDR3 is CASSIGVPYGTSGSGNEQFF. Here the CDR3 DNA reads TGTGCCAGTAGTATAGGGGTCCCGTATGGGACTAGCGGGAGTGGCAATGAGCAGTTCTTC.

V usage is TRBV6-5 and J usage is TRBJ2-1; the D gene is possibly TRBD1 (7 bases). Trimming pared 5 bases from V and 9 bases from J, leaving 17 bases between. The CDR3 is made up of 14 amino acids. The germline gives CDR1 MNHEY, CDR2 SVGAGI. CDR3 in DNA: TGTGCCAGCAGTCAGGGGGGCAGGCGAGGTGAGCAGTTCTTC. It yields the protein CASSQGGRRGEQFF.

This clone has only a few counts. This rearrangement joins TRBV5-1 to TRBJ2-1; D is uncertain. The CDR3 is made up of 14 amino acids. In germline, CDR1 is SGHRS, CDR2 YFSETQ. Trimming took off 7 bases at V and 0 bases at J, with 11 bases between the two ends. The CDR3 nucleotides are TGCGCCAGCGAAGGGTCGGGCTCCTACAATGAGCAGTTCTTC. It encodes CASEGSGSYNEQFF.

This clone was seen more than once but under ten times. The CDR3 is CASSTTGRLSGYTF. The CDR3 region has the DNA TGTGCCAGCAGCACGACAGGGCGCTTAAGTGGCTACACCTTC. The gene calls are TRBV7-2 and TRBJ1-2; 7 nucleotides line up with TRBD1. The CDR3 has 14 residues. Germline lookup yields CDR1 SGHTA and CDR2 FQGNSA. Unmatched junction bases numbered 10, after V lost 5 bases and J lost 7 bases.

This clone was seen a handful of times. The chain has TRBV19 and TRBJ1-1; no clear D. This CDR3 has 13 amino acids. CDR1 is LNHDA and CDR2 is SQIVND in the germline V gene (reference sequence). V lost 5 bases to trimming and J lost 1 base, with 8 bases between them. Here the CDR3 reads CASSATRNTEAFF. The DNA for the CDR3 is TGTGCCAGTAGTGCGACTCGGAACACTGAAGCTTTCTTT.

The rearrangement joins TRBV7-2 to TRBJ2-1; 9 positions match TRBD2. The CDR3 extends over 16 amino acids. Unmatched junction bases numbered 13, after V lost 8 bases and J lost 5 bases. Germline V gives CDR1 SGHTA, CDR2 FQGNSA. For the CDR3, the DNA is TGTGCCAGCTCCCCTACGTTGACTAGCGGCCACAATGAGCAGTTCTTC. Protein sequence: CASSPTLTSGHNEQFF.

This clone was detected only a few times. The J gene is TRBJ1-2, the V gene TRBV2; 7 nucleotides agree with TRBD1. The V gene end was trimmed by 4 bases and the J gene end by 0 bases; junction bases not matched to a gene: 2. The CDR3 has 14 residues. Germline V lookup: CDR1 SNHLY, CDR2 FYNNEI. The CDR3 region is CASSAGTANYGYTF. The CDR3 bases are TGTGCCAGCAGTGCCGGGACAGCTAACTATGGCTACACCTTC.